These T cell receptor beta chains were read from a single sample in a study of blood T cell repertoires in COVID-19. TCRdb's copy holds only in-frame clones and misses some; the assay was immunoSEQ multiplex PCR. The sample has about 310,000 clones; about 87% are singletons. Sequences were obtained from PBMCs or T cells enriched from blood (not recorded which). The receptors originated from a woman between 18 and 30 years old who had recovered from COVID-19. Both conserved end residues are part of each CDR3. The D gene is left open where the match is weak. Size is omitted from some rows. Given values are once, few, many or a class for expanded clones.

DNA: TGTGCCAGCAGTAGCGGGAGGGATTGGTCTTACGAGCAGTACTTC; CDR3: CASSSGRDWSYEQYF; D: TRBD2; V: TRBV2; size: -; J: TRBJ2-7
DNA: TGCGCCAGCAGCTTGGACTACCTAAATTCACCCCTCCACTTT; CDR3: CASSLDYLNSPLHF; D: -; V: TRBV5-1; size: -; J: TRBJ1-6
DNA: TGTGCCAGCAGCCCGAGTTCGGAGGGCCAGGGGGAGCTGTTTTTT; CDR3: CASSPSSEGQGELFF; D: -; V: TRBV7-2; size: -; J: TRBJ2-2
DNA: TGTGCCAGCAGCCACTCCGGGACTAGCGGATACAATGAGCAGTTCTTC; CDR3: CASSHSGTSGYNEQFF; D: TRBD2; V: TRBV7-9; size: few; J: TRBJ2-1
DNA: TGCAGCGTTACCGCCGGGACTAGGTTCAATGAGCAGTTCTTC; CDR3: CSVTAGTRFNEQFF; D: TRBD2; V: TRBV29-1; size: -; J: TRBJ2-1
DNA: TGTGCCAGCAGTCAAACCGTGGGACTAGCGTACATCGGGGAGACCCAGTACTTC; CDR3: CASSQTVGLAYIGETQYF; D: TRBD2; V: TRBV6-6; size: few; J: TRBJ2-5
DNA: TGCAGTGCTAGTCCCCGGCAGGGGGGCGGGTATGAAAAACTGTTTTTT; CDR3: CSASPRQGGGYEKLFF; D: TRBD1; V: TRBV20-1; size: -; J: TRBJ1-4
DNA: TGTGCCAGCAGTTACCTACCACTAGCGGGGGGAGACCAAGAGACCCAGTACTTC; CDR3: CASSYLPLAGGDQETQYF; D: TRBD2; V: TRBV28; size: -; J: TRBJ2-5
DNA: TGTGCCAGCAGCCAAGTGTTGGGGGGCACTGAAGCTTTCTTT; CDR3: CASSQVLGGTEAFF; D: -; V: TRBV14; size: -; J: TRBJ1-1
DNA: TGCGCCAGCAGCTTGATCCAGGGACAGGTCTACAATGAGCAGTTCTTC; CDR3: CASSLIQGQVYNEQFF; D: TRBD1; V: TRBV5-1; size: -; J: TRBJ2-1
DNA: TGTGCCAGCAGTTTGGAGGGGTGGAGGTCCTATGGCTACACCTTC; CDR3: CASSLEGWRSYGYTF; D: -; V: TRBV28; size: -; J: TRBJ1-2
DNA: TGCGCCAGCAGCCAAGATTCATTGGACACCCGACTCTTC; CDR3: CASSQDSLDTRLF; D: -; V: TRBV4-3; size: -; J: TRBJ2-1
DNA: TGTGCCACCAGTGCCCGGACAGGGAACACTGAAGCTTTCTTT; CDR3: CATSARTGNTEAFF; D: TRBD1; V: TRBV24-1; size: -; J: TRBJ1-1
DNA: TGTGCCAGCAGCGGCCAAACCGACAGGCCTGGAAACACCATATATTTT; CDR3: CASSGQTDRPGNTIYF; D: -; V: TRBV7-9; size: -; J: TRBJ1-3
DNA: TGTGCCAGCAGCTCCTTCTTCGGGTGGCTGTTTTTT; CDR3: CASSSFFGWLFF; D: -; V: TRBV7-2; size: -; J: TRBJ2-2
DNA: TGTGCCAGCAGCTTACTCCGGGACAGGTCCGTTGGCGGGGAGCTGTTTTTT; CDR3: CASSLLRDRSVGGELFF; D: TRBD1; V: TRBV7-8; size: -; J: TRBJ2-2
DNA: TGCGCCAGCAGTCCCCCTCCCGCGACTGGCGGCAATCAGCCCCAGCATTTT; CDR3: CASSPPPATGGNQPQHF; D: -; V: TRBV23-1; size: -; J: TRBJ1-5
DNA: TGCGCCAGCAGCGCGGGACAGGCAATGAACACTGAAGCTTTCTTT; CDR3: CASSAGQAMNTEAFF; D: TRBD1; V: TRBV5-1; size: -; J: TRBJ1-1
DNA: TGTGCCTGGAGTGTAAACCGGAATGAAAAACTGTTTTTT; CDR3: CAWSVNRNEKLFF; D: -; V: TRBV30; size: -; J: TRBJ1-4
DNA: TGTGCCACCAGCAGAGATTTTACCTCGGTCCGCTCCTACGAGCAGTACTTC; CDR3: CATSRDFTSVRSYEQYF; D: -; V: TRBV15; size: -; J: TRBJ2-7
DNA: TGTGCCAGCAGAAATACCTGGGGGGGCACTGAAGCTTTCTTT; CDR3: CASRNTWGGTEAFF; D: -; V: TRBV6-5; size: -; J: TRBJ1-1
DNA: TGTGCCAGCAGCGTAGCTTCAGGGGGGAATTCACCCCTCCACTTT; CDR3: CASSVASGGNSPLHF; D: TRBD1; V: TRBV9; size: -; J: TRBJ1-6
DNA: TGTGCCAGCAGCCCTGGGACAGGGAATTCGGGTGGGGCCAACGTCCTGACTTTC; CDR3: CASSPGTGNSGGANVLTF; D: TRBD1; V: TRBV7-2; size: -; J: TRBJ2-6
DNA: TGTGCCAGCAGCTTATTTCCAGGGGCTAACTATGGCTACACCTTC; CDR3: CASSLFPGANYGYTF; D: -; V: TRBV11-2; size: -; J: TRBJ1-2
DNA: TGTGCCAGCAGTCCCGGGACTAGCGTTCAGACCCAGTACTTC; CDR3: CASSPGTSVQTQYF; D: TRBD2; V: TRBV28; size: -; J: TRBJ2-5
DNA: TGTGCCAGCAGCTCTTGGACAGGGAGGGAAGGCTACACCTTC; CDR3: CASSSWTGREGYTF; D: TRBD1; V: TRBV7-9; size: -; J: TRBJ1-2
DNA: TGTGCCAGCTCACCGCTGGGGAGGACTGGGGGGAATGAGCAGTTCTTC; CDR3: CASSPLGRTGGNEQFF; D: -; V: TRBV18; size: -; J: TRBJ2-1
DNA: TGTGCCAGCAGCTTAATTGGGAGCATACAGAACTATGGCTACACCTTC; CDR3: CASSLIGSIQNYGYTF; D: -; V: TRBV7-2; size: -; J: TRBJ1-2
DNA: TGTGCCACCAGTGATTTGGACAGGGGGCAAGATACGCAGTATTTT; CDR3: CATSDLDRGQDTQYF; D: TRBD1; V: TRBV24-1; size: -; J: TRBJ2-3
DNA: TGTGCCAGCAGCGGACAGGCGGCGAACACTGAAGCTTTCTTT; CDR3: CASSGQAANTEAFF; D: TRBD1; V: TRBV2; size: few; J: TRBJ1-1
DNA: TGTGCCAGCTCACCTTCCGGGAGGGCCCTCATCTGGAATGAGCAGTTCTTC; CDR3: CASSPSGRALIWNEQFF; D: TRBD2; V: TRBV18; size: -; J: TRBJ2-1
DNA: TGTGCCAGCAGCTTCTCGACAGGGCAAACTGAAGCTTTCTTT; CDR3: CASSFSTGQTEAFF; D: TRBD1; V: TRBV11-2; size: many; J: TRBJ1-1
DNA: TGTGCCAGCAGACACAGGGCCCTGGAAGGCTACACCTTC; CDR3: CASRHRALEGYTF; D: -; V: TRBV7-9; size: -; J: TRBJ1-2
DNA: TGTGCCAGCAGCTCCGTGACAGGGGGCTCTGGAAACACCATATATTTT; CDR3: CASSSVTGGSGNTIYF; D: TRBD1; V: TRBV13; size: -; J: TRBJ1-3
DNA: TGTGCCGGGTCAGGGGAAATCTCCTATAATTCACCCCTCCACTTT; CDR3: CAGSGEISYNSPLHF; D: -; V: TRBV2; size: -; J: TRBJ1-6
DNA: TGTGCCAGCAGCTATAGGACAGGGGATCCCTACGAGCAGTACTTC; CDR3: CASSYRTGDPYEQYF; D: TRBD1; V: TRBV7-8; size: -; J: TRBJ2-7